Listed below are T cell receptor beta chains from one sample, sequenced in a study of T cell responses to AZD1222 COVID-19 vaccine. Produced via immunoSEQ multiplex PCR; TCRdb's table is partial and in-frame only. Of 150,000 to 200,000 clones listed, around 89% are singletons. Sequenced here: peripheral blood, sampled on day 0 of AZD1222 vaccination. The receptors stem from an adult in good health. Each CDR3 is given without its conserved first and last residue.

>TRBV7-3|TRBJ2-5|11
ASSQRFQETQY
>TRBV10-3|TRBJ1-4|13
AISFGSPAGEKLF
>TRBV5-8|TRBJ1-3|11
ASSFPRGNTIY
>TRBV5-1|TRBJ2-3|16
ASSFSTGLSQGTDTQY
>TRBV6-1|TRBJ1-2|14
ASSVSRTGTTYGYT
>TRBV2|TRBJ2-2|12
ASRGQVNTGELF
>TRBV6-5|TRBJ1-6|12
ASRGQGGNSPLH
>TRBV5-6|TRBJ2-7|12
ASSLGAGANEQY
>TRBV11-2|TRBJ1-2|14
ASSLVLNRRNYGYT
>TRBV2|TRBJ1-2|11
ASTRDTNYGYT
>TRBV6-2/TRBV6-3|TRBJ1-4|15
ASSYDGQVMGNEKLF
>TRBV10-3|TRBJ1-1|11
AIREGASTEAF
>TRBV6-5|TRBJ1-3|13
ASSYSLEGANTIY
>TRBV5-1|TRBJ2-3|13
ASSKGLMVPDTQY
>TRBV25-1|TRBJ1-1|11
ASSFQRNTEAF
>TRBV28|TRBJ1-4|16
ASSLGPQGIRVTEKLF
>TRBV2|TRBJ1-1|11
ASSENRDTEAF
>TRBV25-1|TRBJ2-3|8
ASQFDTQY
>TRBV6-5|TRBJ1-2|11
ASSYSTDSGYT
>TRBV5-1|TRBJ1-1|12
ASSLEVQNTEAF
>TRBV19|TRBJ2-6|16
ASSKRGGLLAGANVLT
>TRBV4-1|TRBJ2-1|9
ASSWTNEQF
>TRBV29-1|TRBJ2-2|14
SVEEVTGWNTGELF
>TRBV29-1|TRBJ2-3|13
SVEPRVVDLDTQY
>TRBV19|TRBJ1-5|10
ASSILRQPQH
>TRBV10-3|TRBJ1-2|10
AISESGQASH
>TRBV7-3|TRBJ2-3|13
ASSNGATHRDTQY
>TRBV2|TRBJ2-2|14
ASSDQRGGPAGELF
>TRBV6-5|TRBJ2-2|13
ASKQGGANTGELF
>TRBV7-9|TRBJ1-6|10
ASSLTNSPLH
>TRBV12-3/TRBV12-4|TRBJ1-1|11
ASGGGPDTEAF
>TRBV28|TRBJ2-2|13
ASSLSGGSSGELF
>TRBV2|TRBJ1-6|14
ASSETAASYNSPLH
>TRBV19|TRBJ1-1|14
ASAYRGGGMNTEAF
>TRBV11-2|TRBJ2-1|13
ASSPDRAAYNEQF
>TRBV6-6|TRBJ1-4|11
ASRQGTNEKLF
>TRBV9|TRBJ2-3|11
ASNVRWSDTQY
>TRBV6-2/TRBV6-3|TRBJ2-1|18
ASSYSKTSGGPRSYNEQF
>TRBV5-1|TRBJ2-3|12
ASSSPPETDTQY
>TRBV28|TRBJ2-1|13
ASSLGGTHYNEQF